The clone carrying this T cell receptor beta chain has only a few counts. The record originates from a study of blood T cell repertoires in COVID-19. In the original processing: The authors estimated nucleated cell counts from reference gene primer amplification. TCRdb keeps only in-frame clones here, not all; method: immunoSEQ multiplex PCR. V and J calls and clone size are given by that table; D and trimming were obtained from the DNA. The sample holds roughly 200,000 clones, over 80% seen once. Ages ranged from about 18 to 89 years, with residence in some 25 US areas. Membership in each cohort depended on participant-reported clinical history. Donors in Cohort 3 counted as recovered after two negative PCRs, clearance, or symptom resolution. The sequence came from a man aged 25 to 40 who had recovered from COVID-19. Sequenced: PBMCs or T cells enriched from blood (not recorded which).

The chain's CDR3 is CASSPSGQAYNSPLHF. The CDR3 DNA reads as TGTGCCAGCAGTCCGTCGGGACAGGCATATAATTCACCCCTCCACTTT. The chain joins TRBV28 to TRBJ1-6; TRBD1 matches at 8 bases. V lost 5 bases, J lost 4 bases, and 7 bases stayed unmatched. From germline, CDR1 is MDHEN and CDR2 SYDVKM. CDR3 length equals 16 residues.